The entry below describes one T cell receptor (beta chain). As handled by the study authors: Counts of nucleated cells, estimated from reference gene primer amplification, were obtained. Clones were sequenced by immunoSEQ multiplex PCR, and TCRdb holds only the in-frame ones, with some missing. V, J and clone size are those of that table, while D and trimming were read from the DNA. The data hold about 140,000 clones, with just over 85% observed a single time. This record belongs to a study of blood T cell repertoires in COVID-19. Trimming stripped 4 bases from V and 0 bases from J, with 11 bases between. This CDR3 contains 16 residues. The germline V gene encodes CDR1 SGHRS and CDR2 YFSETQ.

The chain carries TRBV5-1 and TRBJ2-6; possibly TRBD2 for D (6 bases). The sample was peripheral blood. This sequence originates from a woman aged 55-70 years with acute or convalescent COVID-19. CDR3 nucleotides: TGCGCCAGCAGCCCCGGAGGGGTCTCTGGGGCCAACGTCCTGACTTTC. It is translated as CASSPGGVSGANVLTF.